This T cell receptor beta chain is from a study of T cell changes during pregnancy in multiple sclerosis. Here immunoSEQ multiplex PCR was the method, and the copy in TCRdb shows in-frame clones only, minus some. The table shows around 35,000 clones, with about nine tenths occurring only once. Germline V gene sequence: CDR1 KGHSH, CDR2 LQKENI. CDR3 length equals 16 residues. With V trimmed by 3 bases and J by 2 bases, 3 bases remained unmatched. This receptor was obtained from a female donor with multiple sclerosis, enrolled in a pregnancy study. The specimen comprised CD8+ T cells from peripheral blood mononuclear cells, sampled before pregnancy. This chain connects TRBV18 to TRBJ2-6, with 8 positions matching TRBD1. The CDR3 sequence is CASSPGQGTGANVLTF. CDR3 in DNA: TGTGCCAGCTCACCCGGACAGGGTACTGGGGCCAACGTCCTGACTTTC.